The clone carrying this T cell receptor beta chain came up many times. Per germline, CDR1 SNHLY and CDR2 FYNNEI. The CDR3 runs to 13 residues. The ends lost 11 bases at V and 6 bases at J; junction bases unmatched: 7. The data stem from a study of control samples from healthy donors and cancer patients. Assay used: immunoSEQ multiplex PCR; TCRdb lists only in-frame clones, some missing. The profile shows fewer than 200,000 clones, over 85% of them singletons. V and J are TRBV2 and TRBJ2-1, with 10 bases fitting TRBD1. Sequencing was performed on blood. This clonotype was obtained from a woman aged 55 to 70 in good health. CDR3 residues: CAGPGQGVNEQFF. CDR3 in DNA: TGTGCCGGGCCCGGACAGGGGGTCAATGAGCAGTTCTTC.